The sequence of this T cell receptor beta chain was determined in a study of OX40 agonist ivuxolimab in advanced cancers. Whole-study context: The eligibility criteria allowed prior anti-PD-1, anti-PD-L1 or anti-CTLA-4 therapy, and 30% to 40% had some.

CDR1 SGDLS and CDR2 YYNGEE come from the germline V gene. V shed 2 bases and J 4 bases; nucleotides not matched to a gene: 8. There are 16 residues in the CDR3. Findings and limits, study-wide: CD8+ T cells showed, on average, more clonal expansion than CD4+ cells. Both CD4+ and CD8+ T cell populations in blood had undergone clonal expansion by week 6 at 0.1 to 3.0 mg/kg. The study found among the lowest clonal expansion in partial responders at 0.1-3.0 mg/kg.

Regarding this clone: What it binds is not known.

Data came from immunoSEQ multiplex PCR; TCRdb stores just in-frame clones and leaves some out. This sample yields approximately 20,000 clones, of which around 77% are seen a single time; more than 15% belongs to the top ten. This specimen consisted of CD4+ or CD8+ T cells sorted from blood, obtained in a trial of the OX40 agonist ivuxolimab. This clonotype was obtained from an adult with an advanced solid tumor such as melanoma, head and neck, liver or kidney cancer. The chain employs TRBV9 and TRBJ2-7, with TRBD2 matching 11 bases. The CDR3: CASSVRASGGLYEQYF. The CDR3 DNA reads as TGTGCCAGCAGCGTTCGGGCTAGCGGGGGGTTGTACGAGCAGTACTTC.